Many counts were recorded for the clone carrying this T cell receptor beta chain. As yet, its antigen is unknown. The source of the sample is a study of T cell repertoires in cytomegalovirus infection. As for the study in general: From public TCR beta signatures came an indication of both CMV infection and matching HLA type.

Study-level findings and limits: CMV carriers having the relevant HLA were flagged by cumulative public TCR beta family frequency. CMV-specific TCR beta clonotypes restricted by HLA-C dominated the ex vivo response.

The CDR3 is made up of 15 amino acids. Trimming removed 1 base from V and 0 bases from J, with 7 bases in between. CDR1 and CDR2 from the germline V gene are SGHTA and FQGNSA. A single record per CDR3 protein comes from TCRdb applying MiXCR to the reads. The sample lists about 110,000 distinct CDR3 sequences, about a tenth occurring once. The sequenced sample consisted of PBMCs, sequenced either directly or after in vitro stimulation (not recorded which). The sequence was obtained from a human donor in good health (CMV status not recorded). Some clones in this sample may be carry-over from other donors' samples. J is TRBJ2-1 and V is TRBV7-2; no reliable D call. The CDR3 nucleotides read TGTGCCAGCAGCTTAGTTAGGAGCTCCTACAATGAGCAGTTCTTC. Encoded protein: CASSLVRSSYNEQFF. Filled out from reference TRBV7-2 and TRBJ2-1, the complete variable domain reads GAGVSQSPSNKVTEKGKDVELRCDPISGHTALYWYRQSLGQGLEFLIYFQGNSAPDKSGLPSDRFSAERTGGSVSTLTIQRTQQEDSAVYLCASSLVRSSYNEQFFGPGTRLTVL.